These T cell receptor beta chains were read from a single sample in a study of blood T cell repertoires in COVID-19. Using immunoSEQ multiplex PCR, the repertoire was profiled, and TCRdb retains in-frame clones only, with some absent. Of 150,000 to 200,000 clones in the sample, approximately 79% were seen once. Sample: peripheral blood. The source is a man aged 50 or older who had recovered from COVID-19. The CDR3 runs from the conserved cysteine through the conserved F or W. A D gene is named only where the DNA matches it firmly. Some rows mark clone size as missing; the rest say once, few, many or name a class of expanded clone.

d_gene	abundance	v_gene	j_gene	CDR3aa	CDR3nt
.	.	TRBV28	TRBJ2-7	CASSLFWRVNLLPGRDEQYF	TGTGCCAGCAGTTTATTCTGGCGGGTAAACTTACTACCAGGCAGAGACGAGCAGTACTTC
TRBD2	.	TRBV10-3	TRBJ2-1	CAIKASGGSYNEQFF	TGTGCCATCAAGGCTAGCGGGGGCTCCTACAATGAGCAGTTCTTC
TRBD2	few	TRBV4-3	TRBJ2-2	CASSQKLAETGELFF	TGCGCCAGCAGCCAAAAACTAGCGGAGACCGGGGAGCTGTTTTTT
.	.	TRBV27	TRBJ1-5	CASRRQYSNQPQHF	TGTGCCAGCAGGAGACAGTATAGCAATCAGCCCCAGCATTTT
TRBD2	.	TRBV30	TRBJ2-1	CAWSPFAGGTYEQFF	TGTGCCTGGAGTCCCTTCGCGGGAGGTACCTATGAGCAGTTCTTC
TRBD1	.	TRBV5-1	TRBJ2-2	CASTSGTVNTGELFF	TGCGCCAGCACCTCCGGGACAGTAAACACCGGGGAGCTGTTTTTT
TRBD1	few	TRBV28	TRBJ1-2	CASQIQGYYGYTF	TGTGCCAGCCAGATACAGGGGTACTATGGCTACACCTTC
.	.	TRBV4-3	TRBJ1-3	CASSQDIRGAGNTIYF	TGCGCCAGCAGCCAAGATATAAGGGGCGCCGGAAACACCATATATTTT
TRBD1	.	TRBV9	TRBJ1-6	CASSVTGQANSPLHF	TGTGCCAGCAGCGTGACGGGACAGGCTAATTCACCCCTCCACTTT
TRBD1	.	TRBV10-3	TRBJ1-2	CAISPTGVLTYGGYTF	TGTGCCATCAGTCCGACAGGGGTCTTGACCTATGGTGGCTACACCTTC
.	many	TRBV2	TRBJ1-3	CASSLQGQGNTIYF	TGTGCCAGCAGTTTACAGGGACAAGGAAACACCATATATTTT
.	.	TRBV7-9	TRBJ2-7	CASSLVGAVPVYEQYF	TGTGCCAGCAGCTTAGTCGGTGCGGTCCCCGTCTACGAGCAGTACTTC
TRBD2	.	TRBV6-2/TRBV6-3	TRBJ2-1	CASSSPLAGSYNEQFF	TGTGCCAGCAGTTCACCATTAGCGGGGAGTTACAATGAGCAGTTCTTC
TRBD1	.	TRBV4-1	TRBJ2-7	CASSPGQGTGEQYF	TGCGCCAGCAGCCCGGGACAGGGGACGGGTGAGCAGTACTTC
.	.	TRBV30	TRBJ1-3	CASLFRGYSGNTIYF	TGTGCCTCACTCTTCCGGGGTTACTCTGGAAACACCATATATTTT
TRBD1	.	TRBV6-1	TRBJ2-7	CASSEPGQIPSYEQYF	TGTGCCAGCAGTGAACCGGGACAGATCCCCTCCTACGAGCAGTACTTC
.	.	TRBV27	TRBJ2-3	CASSFLTSAVPDTQYF	TGTGCCAGCAGCTTCCTGACCAGCGCAGTCCCAGATACGCAGTATTTT
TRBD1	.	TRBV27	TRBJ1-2	CASRNDRAPYGYTF	TGTGCCAGCAGAAACGACAGGGCCCCCTATGGCTACACCTTC
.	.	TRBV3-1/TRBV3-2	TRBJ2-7	CASSQAVGGSYEQYF	TGTGCCAGCAGCCAAGCCGTAGGGGGTTCGTACGAGCAGTACTTC
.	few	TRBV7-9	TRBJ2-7	CASSLELGTTSYEQYF	TGTGCCAGCAGCTTAGAGCTCGGGACAACCTCCTACGAGCAGTACTTC
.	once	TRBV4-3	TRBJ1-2	CASSQGAYYGYTF	TGCGCCAGCAGCCAAGGGGCATACTATGGCTACACCTTC
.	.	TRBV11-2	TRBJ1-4	CASSKTGFNEKLFF	TGTGCCAGCAGCAAAACAGGGTTTAATGAAAAACTGTTTTTT
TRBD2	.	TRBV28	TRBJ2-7	CASSHQGLVAVF	TGTGCCAGCAGCCACCAGGGACTAGTGGCGGTCTTC
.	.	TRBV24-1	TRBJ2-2	CATSLGSGELFF	TGTGCCACCAGTCTTGGCTCCGGGGAGCTGTTTTTT
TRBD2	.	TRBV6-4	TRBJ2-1	CASSGSVYNEQFF	TGTGCCAGTAGCGGGAGTGTGTACAATGAGCAGTTCTTC
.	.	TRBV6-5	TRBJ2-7	CASSLTGSYEQYF	TGTGCCAGCAGTCTGACAGGTTCCTACGAGCAGTACTTC
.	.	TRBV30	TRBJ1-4	CAWSAPGVRGEKLFF	TGTGCCTGGAGCGCCCCGGGGGTAAGGGGTGAAAAACTGTTTTTT
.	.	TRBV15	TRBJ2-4	CATSRDLNQVAKNIQYF	TGTGCCACCAGCAGAGATCTTAACCAGGTCGCCAAAAACATTCAGTACTTC
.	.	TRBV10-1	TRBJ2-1	CASSEAAKTPYNEQFF	TGCGCCAGCAGTGAAGCGGCCAAGACGCCCTACAATGAGCAGTTCTTC
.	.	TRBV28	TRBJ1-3	CASSPPDRTLPREQF	TGTGCCAGCAGTCCACCCGACAGAACGCTCCCCCGGGAGCAATTT
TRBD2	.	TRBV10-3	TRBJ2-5	CAISPSGRVRETQYF	TGTGCCATCAGTCCGAGCGGGAGGGTTCGGGAGACCCAGTACTTC
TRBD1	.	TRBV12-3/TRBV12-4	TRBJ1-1	CASRTGGYTEAFF	TGTGCCTCCAGGACAGGGGGCTACACTGAAGCTTTCTTT
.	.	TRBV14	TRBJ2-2	CASSPYNTGELFF	TGTGCCAGCAGCCCCTATAACACCGGGGAGCTGTTTTTT
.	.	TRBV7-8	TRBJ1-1	CASSLVEGRTEAFF	TGTGCCAGCAGCTTAGTTGAGGGCAGAACTGAAGCTTTCTTT